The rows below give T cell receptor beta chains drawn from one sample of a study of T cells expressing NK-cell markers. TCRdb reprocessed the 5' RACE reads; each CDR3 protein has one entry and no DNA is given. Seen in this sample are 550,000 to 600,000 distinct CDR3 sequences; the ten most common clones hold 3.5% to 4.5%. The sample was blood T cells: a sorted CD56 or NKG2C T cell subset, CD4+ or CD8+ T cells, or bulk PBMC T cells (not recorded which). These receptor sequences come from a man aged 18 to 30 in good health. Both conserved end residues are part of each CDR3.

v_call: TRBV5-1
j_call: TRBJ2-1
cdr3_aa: CASSFPDMSEQFF

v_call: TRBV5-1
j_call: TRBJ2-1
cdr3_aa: CASSSPGGYNEQFF

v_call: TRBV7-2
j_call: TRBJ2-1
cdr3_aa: CASSVDPGAGNEQFF

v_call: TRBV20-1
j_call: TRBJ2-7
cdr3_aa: CSAHGHLGSYEQYF

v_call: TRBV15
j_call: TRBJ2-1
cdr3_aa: CATSRGDRGAWNNEQFF

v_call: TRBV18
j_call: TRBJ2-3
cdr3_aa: CASSPSGRGNTDTQYF

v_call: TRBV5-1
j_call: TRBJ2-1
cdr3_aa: CASNPSGADYNEQFF

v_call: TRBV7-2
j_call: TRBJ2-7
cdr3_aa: CASSPWDTAFSYEQYF

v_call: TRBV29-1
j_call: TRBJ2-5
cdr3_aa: CSVDNRGSQETQYF

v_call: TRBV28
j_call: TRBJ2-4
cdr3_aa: CASQQVAKNIQYF

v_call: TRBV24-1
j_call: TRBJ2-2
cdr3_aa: CATSYSPRQGVTGELFF

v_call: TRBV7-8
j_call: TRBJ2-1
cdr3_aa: CASSISGSGKNEQFF

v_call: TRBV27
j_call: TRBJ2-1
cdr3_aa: CASSDGGRRYWEQFF

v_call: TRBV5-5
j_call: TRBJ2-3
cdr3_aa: CASSPGQGASDTQYF

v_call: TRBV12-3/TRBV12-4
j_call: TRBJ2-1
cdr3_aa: CASRRTSSNEQFF

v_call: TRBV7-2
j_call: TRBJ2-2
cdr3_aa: CASSLAWNTGELFF

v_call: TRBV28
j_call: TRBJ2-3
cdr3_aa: CASSSLRLAGTDTQYF

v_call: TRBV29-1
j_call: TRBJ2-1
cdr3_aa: CSVDRSRTSGTFNEQFF

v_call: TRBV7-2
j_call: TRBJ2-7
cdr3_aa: CASSFSSGLHYEQYF

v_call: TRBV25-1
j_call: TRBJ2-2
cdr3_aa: CASISKGPPRELFF

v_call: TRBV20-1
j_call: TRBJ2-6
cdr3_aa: CSAAGGRPSGANVLTF

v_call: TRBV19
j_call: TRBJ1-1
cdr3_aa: CASTTDPNTEAFF

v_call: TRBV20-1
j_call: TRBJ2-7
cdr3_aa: CSATIGQENYEQYF

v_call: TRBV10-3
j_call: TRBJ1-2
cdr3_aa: CAISELGDRSTF

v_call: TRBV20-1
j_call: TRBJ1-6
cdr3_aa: CSARWTGSSSPLHF

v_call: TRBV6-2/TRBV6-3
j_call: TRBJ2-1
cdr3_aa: CASSPGVEQFF

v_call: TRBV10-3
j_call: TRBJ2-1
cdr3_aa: CAISESKGGPGEQFF

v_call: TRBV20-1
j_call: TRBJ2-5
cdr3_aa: CSAQGTPQETQYF

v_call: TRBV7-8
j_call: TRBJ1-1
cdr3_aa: CASSIQTGGLNTEAFF

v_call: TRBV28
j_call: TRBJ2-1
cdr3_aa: CASRSGGMMNNEQFF

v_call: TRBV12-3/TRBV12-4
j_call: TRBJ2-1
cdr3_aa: CASSQGRFLGDEQFF

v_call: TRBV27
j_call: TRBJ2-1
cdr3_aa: CASSPGTGSGYNEQFF

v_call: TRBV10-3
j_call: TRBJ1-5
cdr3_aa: CAISEEAGNSNQPQHF

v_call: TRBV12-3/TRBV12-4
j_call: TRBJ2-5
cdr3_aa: CASSLDGQETQYF

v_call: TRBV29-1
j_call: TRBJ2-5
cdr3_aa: CSVEPVTGTQYF

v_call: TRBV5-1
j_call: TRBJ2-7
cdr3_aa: CASSLRTGMGVNEQYF

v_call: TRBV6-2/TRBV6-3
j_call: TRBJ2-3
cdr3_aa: CASCPGADTQYF

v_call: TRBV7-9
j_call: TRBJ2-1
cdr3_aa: CASSLPVGQFF

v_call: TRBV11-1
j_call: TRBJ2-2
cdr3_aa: CASTSKTGTGELFF

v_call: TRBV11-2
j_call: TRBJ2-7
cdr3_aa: CASSTGRNYEQYF

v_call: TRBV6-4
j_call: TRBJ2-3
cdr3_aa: CASSDASGRAWIVMDTQYF

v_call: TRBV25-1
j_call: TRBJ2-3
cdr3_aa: CASSEQGSTDTQYF

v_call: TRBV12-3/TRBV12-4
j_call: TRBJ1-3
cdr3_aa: CAIRTGAGNTIYF

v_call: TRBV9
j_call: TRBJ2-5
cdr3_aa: CASSVGSGTTVRETQYF

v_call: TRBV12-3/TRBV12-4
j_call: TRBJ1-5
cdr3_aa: CASSYTRPNQPQHF

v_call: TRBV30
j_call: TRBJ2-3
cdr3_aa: CAWRPILLTDTQYF

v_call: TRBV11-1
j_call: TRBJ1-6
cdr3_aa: CASSPTDLERPESGVPLHF

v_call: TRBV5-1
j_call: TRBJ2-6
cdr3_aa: CASSLKAARSGANVLTF

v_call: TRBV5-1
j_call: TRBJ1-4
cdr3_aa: CASSRAAVTNEKLFF